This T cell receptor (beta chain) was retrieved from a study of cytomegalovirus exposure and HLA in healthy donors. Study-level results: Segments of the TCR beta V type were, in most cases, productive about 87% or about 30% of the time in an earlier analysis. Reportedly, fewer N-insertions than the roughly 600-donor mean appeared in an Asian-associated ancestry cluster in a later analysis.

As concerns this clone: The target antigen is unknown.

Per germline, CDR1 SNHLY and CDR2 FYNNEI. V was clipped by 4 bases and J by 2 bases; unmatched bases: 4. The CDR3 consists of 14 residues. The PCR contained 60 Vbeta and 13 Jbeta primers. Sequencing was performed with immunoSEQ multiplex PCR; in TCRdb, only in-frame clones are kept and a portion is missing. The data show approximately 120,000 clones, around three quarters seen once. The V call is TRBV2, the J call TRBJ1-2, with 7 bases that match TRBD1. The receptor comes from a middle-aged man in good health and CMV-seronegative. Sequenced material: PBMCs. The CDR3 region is CASSGQGSNYGYTF. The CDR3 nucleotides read TGTGCCAGCAGTGGACAGGGCTCAAACTATGGCTACACCTTC.